The T cell receptor beta chain described here comes from a study of B cell selection in AIRE deficiency. Findings and caveats of the study: About 31% of healthy-donor shared Treg TCRbeta sequences appeared in patient Tconv cells. Only TCRbeta was sequenced; approximately 40% of shared healthy Treg sequences appeared in Tconv.

The regulatory T cell sort gate was CD4+CD25hiCD127low/negative. For this clone: Its specificity is not known.

Trimming left V 0 bases short and J 8 bases short, with 5 bases between. This CDR3 contains 11 residues. The germline gives CDR1 GTSNPN, CDR2 SVGIG (reference sequence). Sequenced by immunoSEQ multiplex PCR; TCRdb stores in-frame clones only, minus some. The profile covers tens of thousands of clones, with roughly 91% appearing a single time and approximately 1.5% taken by the ten largest. Sequences were obtained from CD4+CD25+ Tregs sorted from PBMCs. The rearrangement uses TRBV30 and TRBJ2-1; D is unclear. The TCR was taken from a human donor in good health. The CDR3 protein is CAWSVLDEQFF. DNA for the CDR3: TGTGCCTGGAGTGTGCTCGATGAGCAGTTCTTC.